The rows below give T cell receptor beta chains drawn from one sample of a study of CXCR3-negative and CXCR3-positive naive CD8 T cells. TCRdb reworked the 5' RACE reads into one entry per CDR3 protein, no DNA. The ten most abundant clones cover 0.59% of a sample with roughly 130,000 distinct CDR3 sequences. Input material: naive CXCR3+ CD8+ T cells from blood. The receptors originated from a human donor in good health. Some clones in this sample may be carry-over from other donors' samples. Each CDR3 is given with its conserved first and last residue.

V gene	J gene	CDR3 protein
TRBV7-9	TRBJ2-2	CASSSLGQGVVGELFF
TRBV5-1	TRBJ2-2	CASSLTYGELFF
TRBV5-6	TRBJ1-1	CASSDSQGFRTEAFF
TRBV12-5	TRBJ2-1	CATALAGEKRGSYNEQFF
TRBV7-9	TRBJ2-1	CASSFPLRGPTTEYNEQFF
TRBV6-4	TRBJ1-5	CASIWTGGVQPQHF
TRBV11-2	TRBJ2-1	CASSFPDLQIYNEQFF
TRBV7-3	TRBJ2-7	CASQPRQGPHEQYF
TRBV25-1	TRBJ1-1	CASSNGPNRVNTEAFF
TRBV11-2	TRBJ1-4	CASSPGTQAEKLFF
TRBV7-6	TRBJ1-1	CASSYSNRVMNTEAFF
TRBV2	TRBJ2-3	CASSGDTDTQYF
TRBV11-2	TRBJ2-2	CASSLVFLVPANTGELFF
TRBV29-1	TRBJ2-7	CSVEDGTYEQYF
TRBV6-2/TRBV6-3	TRBJ2-7	CASSPLGRFYEQYF
TRBV29-1	TRBJ2-2	CSVEEASGTGGELFF
TRBV30	TRBJ1-1	CAWSDGQGFEAFF
TRBV12-3/TRBV12-4	TRBJ2-1	CASSFLAGGSYNEQFF
TRBV6-5	TRBJ2-2	CASSYSQAGGNTGELFF
TRBV20-1	TRBJ1-1	CSAKDPRLVYTEAFF
TRBV13	TRBJ2-1	CASSSGLRGQGVDEQFF
TRBV11-2	TRBJ2-2	CASSLEANTGELFF
TRBV5-1	TRBJ1-1	CASSLAVPAQAFF
TRBV5-6	TRBJ2-3	CASSLPAPDTQYF
TRBV9	TRBJ2-1	CASSGTSVSYNEQFF